Each of the 15 T cell receptor beta chains below was sequenced from the same sample in a study of blood T cell repertoires in COVID-19. The protocol was immunoSEQ multiplex PCR, while the TCRdb copy is restricted to in-frame clones and leaves out a portion. The table has roughly 180,000 clones, roughly 76% seen once. Sequenced material: peripheral blood. The receptors were gathered from a woman in her forties with COVID-19, enrolled during active disease.

The V gene is TRBV19, the J gene TRBJ2-1; 7 bases line up with TRBD2. The germline CDR1 and CDR2 sequences are LNHDA and SQIVND (reference sequence). The CDR3 consists of 18 residues. V lost 2 bases and J lost 1; bases outside the gene matches: 11. CDR3 nucleotides: TGTGCCAGTAGTATATCCCTTGGGGGAGGGCCTTCCTACAATGAGCAGTTCTTC. Translation: CASSISLGGGPSYNEQFF.

The chain links TRBV29-1 to TRBJ2-3, with D unclear. The CDR3 spans 16 residues. CDR1 and CDR2 (germline): SQVTM, ANQGSEA. V was cut by 6 bases and J by 0 bases, with 19 bases left in between. The DNA for the CDR3 is TGCAGCGTCGCTAGTCCCCCCTCTTATAGCACAGATACGCAGTATTTT. Protein sequence: CSVASPPSYSTDTQYF.

V is TRBV9 and J is TRBJ2-5; possibly TRBD1 for D (6 bases). Looked up from germline, CDR1 is SGDLS and CDR2 is YYNGEE. V lost 3 bases to trimming and J lost 1 base, with 10 bases between them. This CDR3 has 14 amino acids. The CDR3 region is CASSEPDSQETQYF. In nucleotides, the CDR3 is TGTGCCAGCAGCGAACCGGACAGCCAAGAGACCCAGTACTTC.

Only a few counts were recorded for this clone. The CDR3 sequence: CASSLALAVSYNEQFF. Here the CDR3 DNA reads TGCGCCAGCAGCTTGGCCCTGGCGGTCTCCTACAATGAGCAGTTCTTC. The chain links TRBV5-1 to TRBJ2-1, with unresolved D. This CDR3 spans 16 amino acids. The germline V gene encodes CDR1 SGHRS and CDR2 YFSETQ. Trimming took off 0 bases at V and 0 bases at J, with 10 bases between the two ends.

This chain joins TRBV4-2 and TRBJ1-2, with TRBD1 identical over 7 bases. The CDR3 is 15 amino acids. CDR1 LGHNA and CDR2 YNFKEQ come from the germline V gene. The V and J ends lost 0 bases and 8 bases, in that order; junction bases with no gene match: 9. The CDR3 DNA is TGTGCCAGCAGCCAAGATATAACGACAGGGCTGGGCTACACCTTC. It yields the protein CASSQDITTGLGYTF.

J is TRBJ2-1 and V is TRBV7-9; D is perhaps TRBD1 (6 bases). Germline-derived CDR1 and CDR2 are SEHNR and FQNEAQ (reference sequence). The CDR3 is made up of 18 amino acids. With 4 bases removed from V and 0 bases from J, the gap between germline ends came to 19 bases. The chain's CDR3 is CASSSPGTQSSSYNEQFF. In nucleotides, the CDR3 is TGTGCCAGCAGCTCCCCCGGGACACAGAGTAGCTCCTACAATGAGCAGTTCTTC.

The rearrangement uses TRBV5-4 and TRBJ1-4; D might be TRBD1 (5 bases). Trimming took 2 bases from V and 5 from J, leaving 10 bases between them. This CDR3 comprises 14 residues. Germline V lookup: CDR1 SGHNT, CDR2 YYREEE (reference sequence). For the CDR3, the DNA is TGTGCCAGCAGCTTAAGGACAATGAATGAAAAACTGTTTTTT. Its translation: CASSLRTMNEKLFF.

This clone was counted once. The rearrangement uses TRBV5-1 and TRBJ2-1; D is possibly TRBD2 (5 bases). The germline V gene has CDR1 SGHRS and CDR2 YFSETQ. Trimming cost V 1 base and J 6 bases, with 11 bases left between them. This CDR3 is built from 14 residues. CDR3 coding DNA: TGCGCCAGCAGCTTGCGGGAAAGAATCAATGAGCAGTTCTTC. This sequence encodes CASSLRERINEQFF.

This clone occurred a few times. V is TRBV19 and J is TRBJ1-4, with TRBD1 matching 7 bases. The ends lost 9 bases at V and 9 bases at J; junction bases unmatched: 10. The CDR3 runs 13 residues. Germline CDR1 reads LNHDA; CDR2 reads SQIVND (reference sequence). In DNA, the CDR3 is TGTGCCAGCAGGGACAGCCTGAGGAAAAAACTGTTTTTT. Its translation: CASRDSLRKKLFF.

The chain uses TRBV6-4 and TRBJ2-1, with TRBD2 matching over 13 bases. Germline lookup yields CDR1 MRHNA and CDR2 SNTAGT. V lost 5 bases, J lost 8 bases, and 6 bases stayed unmatched. The CDR3 runs to 15 residues. The CDR3 DNA reads TGTGCCAGCAGTATACTAGCGGGGGGGCCCGATGAGCAGTTCTTC. Its translation is CASSILAGGPDEQFF.

This chain links TRBV5-4 with TRBJ1-2; D call uncertain. This CDR3 comprises 14 residues. CDR1 is SGHNT, CDR2 YYREEE, per germline (reference sequence). Trimming shortened V by 0 bases and J by 9 bases, and 15 bases separated the two germline ends. CDR3 nucleotides: TGTGCCAGCAGCTTGGTCCGGGATCGAGGCCGCTACACCTTC. Its protein is CASSLVRDRGRYTF.

J is TRBJ2-1 and V is TRBV19; TRBD2 is a possible D gene (5 bases). The CDR3 loop spans 12 amino acids. V dropped 5 bases and J dropped 8 bases, with 10 bases sitting between them. CDR1 and CDR2 from the germline V gene are LNHDA and SQIVND (reference sequence). The DNA of the CDR3 is TGTGCCAGTAGTCAACCGGGATATGAGCAGTTCTTC. Translating gives CASSQPGYEQFF.

The rearrangement links TRBV6-5 to TRBJ2-1; maybe TRBD1 (6 bases). Per germline, CDR1 MNHEY and CDR2 SVGAGI. Trimming removed 7 bases from V and 0 bases from J, with 10 bases in between. The CDR3 runs to 14 residues. The CDR3 spells CASTQTGSYNEQFF. The CDR3 bases are TGTGCCAGCACCCAGACAGGCTCCTACAATGAGCAGTTCTTC.

The chain combines TRBV11-2 with TRBJ2-7; 11 positions agree with TRBD2. Germline V gene data show CDR1 as SGHAT and CDR2 as FQNNGV. Losses at the gene ends were 0 bases for V and 4 bases for J; bases not matched to a gene: 8. CDR3 length: 17 amino acids. DNA for the CDR3: TGTGCCAGCAGCTTAGAAAGAATCGGGACTAGCGGATACGAGCAGTACTTC. It is translated as CASSLERIGTSGYEQYF.

V usage is TRBV4-1 and J usage is TRBJ2-1; 8 nucleotides agree with TRBD2. The CDR3 loop spans 15 amino acids. Losses at the gene ends were 6 bases for V and 9 bases for J; bases not matched to a gene: 13. The germline V gene encodes CDR1 MGHRA and CDR2 YSYEKL. The CDR3 protein is CASSHPGLGAGEQFF. The CDR3 coding sequence is TGCGCCAGCAGTCACCCGGGACTAGGGGCGGGTGAGCAGTTCTTC.